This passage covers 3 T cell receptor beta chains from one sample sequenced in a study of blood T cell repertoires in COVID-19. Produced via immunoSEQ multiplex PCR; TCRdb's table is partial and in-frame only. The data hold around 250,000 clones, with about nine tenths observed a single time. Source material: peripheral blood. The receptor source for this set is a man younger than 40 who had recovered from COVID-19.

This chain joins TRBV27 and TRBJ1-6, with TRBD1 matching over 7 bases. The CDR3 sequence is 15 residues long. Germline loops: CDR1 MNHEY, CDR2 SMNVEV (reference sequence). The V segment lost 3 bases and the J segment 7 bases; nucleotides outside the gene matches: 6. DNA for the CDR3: TGTGCCAGCAGTTTCGAGGGGGCTGGCAATTCACCCCTCCACTTT. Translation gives CASSFEGAGNSPLHF.

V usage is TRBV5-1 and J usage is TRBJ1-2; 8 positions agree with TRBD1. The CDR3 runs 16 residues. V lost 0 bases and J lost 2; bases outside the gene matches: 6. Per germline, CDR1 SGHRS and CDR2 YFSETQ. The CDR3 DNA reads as TGCGCCAGCAGCTTGGCGCCAGGGGGCCAAAACTATGGCTACACCTTC. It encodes CASSLAPGGQNYGYTF.

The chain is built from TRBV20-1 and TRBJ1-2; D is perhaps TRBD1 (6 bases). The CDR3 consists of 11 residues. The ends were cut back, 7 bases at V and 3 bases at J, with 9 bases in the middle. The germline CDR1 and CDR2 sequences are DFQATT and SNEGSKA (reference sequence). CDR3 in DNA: TGCAGTGTTAAGGGGGACTATGGCTACACCTTC. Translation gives CSVKGDYGYTF.